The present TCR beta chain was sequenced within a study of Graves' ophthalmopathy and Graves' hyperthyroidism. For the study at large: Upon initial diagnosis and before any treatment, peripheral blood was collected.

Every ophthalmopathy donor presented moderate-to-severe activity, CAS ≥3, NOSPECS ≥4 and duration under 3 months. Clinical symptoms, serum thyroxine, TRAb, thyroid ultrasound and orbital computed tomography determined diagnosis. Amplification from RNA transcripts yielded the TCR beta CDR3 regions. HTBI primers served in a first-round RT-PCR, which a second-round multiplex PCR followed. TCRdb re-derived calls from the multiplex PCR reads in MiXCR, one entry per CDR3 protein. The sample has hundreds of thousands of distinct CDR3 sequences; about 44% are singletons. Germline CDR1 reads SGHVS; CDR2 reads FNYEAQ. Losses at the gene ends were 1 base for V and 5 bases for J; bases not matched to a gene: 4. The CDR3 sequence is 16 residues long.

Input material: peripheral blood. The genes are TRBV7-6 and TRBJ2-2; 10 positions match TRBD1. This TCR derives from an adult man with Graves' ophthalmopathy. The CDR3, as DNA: TGTGCCAGCAGCTTAGTGCCGGACAGGGGGACCGGGGAGCTGTTTTTT. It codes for CASSLVPDRGTGELFF.